These T cell receptor beta chains were read from a single sample in a study of T cells after posttransplantation cyclophosphamide. Generated by immunoSEQ multiplex PCR, the TCRdb table keeps only in-frame clones and is missing some. This sample has 20,000 to 30,000 clones, with more than 70% found just once. The source material was PBMCs. These receptors all stem from an older woman with a blood cancer, CMV-positive, and with a related stem cell donor. Each CDR3 is given with its conserved first and last residue.

TRBJ2-1 | TRBV5-4 | CASTPQGVAIVSEQFF
TRBJ2-7 | TRBV7-9 | CASSLWPYEQYF
TRBJ2-5 | TRBV2 | CASSDGGSQETQYF
TRBJ1-5 | TRBV2 | CASSEDRTPNWPQHF
TRBJ1-1 | TRBV6-5 | CASSYGRRLKTEAFF
TRBJ1-3 | TRBV19 | CASSMVFGYSGNTIYF
TRBJ2-1 | TRBV5-1 | CASSPEGDVLDEQFF
TRBJ2-3 | TRBV11-3 | CASSLGAPGTSGHSADTQYF
TRBJ2-2 | TRBV18 | CASSPLANTGELFF
TRBJ2-3 | TRBV6-6 | CASSYGGQSTDTQYF